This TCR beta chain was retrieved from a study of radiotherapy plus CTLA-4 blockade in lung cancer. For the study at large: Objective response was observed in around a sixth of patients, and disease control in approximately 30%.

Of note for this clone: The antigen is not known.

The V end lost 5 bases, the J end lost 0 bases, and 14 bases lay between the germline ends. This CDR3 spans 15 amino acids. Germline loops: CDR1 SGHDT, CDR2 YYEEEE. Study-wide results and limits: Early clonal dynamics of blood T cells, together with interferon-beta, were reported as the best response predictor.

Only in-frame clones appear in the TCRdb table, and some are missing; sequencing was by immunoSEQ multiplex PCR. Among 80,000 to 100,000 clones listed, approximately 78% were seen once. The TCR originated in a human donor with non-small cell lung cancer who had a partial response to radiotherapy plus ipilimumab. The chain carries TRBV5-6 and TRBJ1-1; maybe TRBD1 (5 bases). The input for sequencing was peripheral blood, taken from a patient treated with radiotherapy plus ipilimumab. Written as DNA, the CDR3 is TGTGCCAGCAGTCGGGTGGGGGGGGTGAACACTGAAGCTTTCTTT. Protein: CASSRVGGVNTEAFF.